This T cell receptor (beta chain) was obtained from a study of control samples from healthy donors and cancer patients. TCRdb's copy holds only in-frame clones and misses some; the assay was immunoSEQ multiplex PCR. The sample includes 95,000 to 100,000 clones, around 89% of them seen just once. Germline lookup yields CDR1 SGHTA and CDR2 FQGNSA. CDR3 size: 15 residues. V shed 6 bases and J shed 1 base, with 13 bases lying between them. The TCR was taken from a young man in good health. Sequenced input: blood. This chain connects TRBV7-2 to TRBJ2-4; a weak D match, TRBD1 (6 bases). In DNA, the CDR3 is TGTGCCAGCAGTCAGGGGTTGAGGGCCAAAAACATTCAGTACTTC. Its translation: CASSQGLRAKNIQYF.